This T cell receptor (beta chain) stems from a study of beta chain features in type 1 diabetes. This clone occurred a few times. Its antigen is still unknown. Every isolated RNA sample was fully reverse transcribed, so sequencing captured expressed TCRB transcripts. Sequenced naive, central memory and regulatory T cell samples produced an average of around 3.8 million reads. Clones were read by immunoSEQ multiplex PCR, and TCRdb kept only the in-frame ones, dropping some. In the table there are about 360,000 clones, around 13% of which are singletons. Study-level points and caveats: Naive, central memory and Treg TCRB repertoires seemed to resemble each other more closely in patients than they did in healthy donors. For Type 1 diabetes patients, all four CD4+ subsets carried TCRB CDR3s that were moderately but significantly shorter.

Specimen: naive CD4+ T cells from blood. The receptor's source is a man aged 18 to 30 in good health.

The CDR3 loop is CASSETGAVNQPQHF. CDR3 DNA: TGCGCCAGCAGCGAAACAGGGGCCGTCAATCAGCCCCAGCATTTT. The J gene is TRBJ1-5, the V gene TRBV5-1; TRBD1 aligns across 7 bases. CDR3 length: 15 residues. Germline V CDR1 and CDR2: SGHRS, YFSETQ. V lost 4 bases, J lost 3 bases, and 7 bases stayed unmatched.